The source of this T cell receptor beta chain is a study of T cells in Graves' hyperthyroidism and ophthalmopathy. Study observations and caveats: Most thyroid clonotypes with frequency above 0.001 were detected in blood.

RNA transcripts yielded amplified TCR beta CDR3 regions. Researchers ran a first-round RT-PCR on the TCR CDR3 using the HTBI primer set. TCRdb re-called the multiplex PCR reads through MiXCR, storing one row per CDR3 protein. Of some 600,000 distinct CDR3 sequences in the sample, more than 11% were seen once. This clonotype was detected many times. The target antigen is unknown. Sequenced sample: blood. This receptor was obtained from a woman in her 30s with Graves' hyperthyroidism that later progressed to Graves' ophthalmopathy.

The CDR3 region has the DNA TGCAGTGCTAGATCTTCCGGGACAGGAAGTGAAAAACTGTTTTTT. Protein: CSARSSGTGSEKLFF. V gene TRBV20-1 combines with J gene TRBJ1-4, with TRBD1 identical over 8 bases. CDR3 length: 15 amino acids. Germline CDR1 reads DFQATT; CDR2 reads SNEGSKA (reference sequence). Losses at the gene ends were 2 bases for V and 7 bases for J; bases not matched to a gene: 9.